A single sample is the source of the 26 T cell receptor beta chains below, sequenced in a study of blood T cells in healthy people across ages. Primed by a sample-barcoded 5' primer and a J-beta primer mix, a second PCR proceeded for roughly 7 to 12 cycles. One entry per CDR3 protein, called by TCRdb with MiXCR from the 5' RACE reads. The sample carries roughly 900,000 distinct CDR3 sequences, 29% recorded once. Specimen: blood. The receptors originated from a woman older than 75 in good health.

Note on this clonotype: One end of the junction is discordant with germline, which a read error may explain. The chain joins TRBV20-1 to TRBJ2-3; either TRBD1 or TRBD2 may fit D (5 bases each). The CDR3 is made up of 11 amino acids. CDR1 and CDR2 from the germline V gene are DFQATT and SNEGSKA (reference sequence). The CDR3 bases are TGCGGTGCTAGACGGGACCCTCAAGAGTATTTT. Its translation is CGARRDPQEYF.

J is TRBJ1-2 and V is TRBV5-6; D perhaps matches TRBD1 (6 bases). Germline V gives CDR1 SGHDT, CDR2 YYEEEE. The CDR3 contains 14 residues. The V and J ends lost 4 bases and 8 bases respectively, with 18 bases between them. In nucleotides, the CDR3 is TGTGCCAGCAGCCCAGGATGGGGGGGCGGCGGCTACACCTTC. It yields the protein CASSPGWGGGGYTF.

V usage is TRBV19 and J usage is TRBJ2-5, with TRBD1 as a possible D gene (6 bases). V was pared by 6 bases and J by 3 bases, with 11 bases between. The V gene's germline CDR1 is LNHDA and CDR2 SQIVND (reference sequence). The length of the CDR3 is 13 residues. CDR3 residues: CASRRQAEETQYF. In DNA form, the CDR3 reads TGTGCCAGTAGACGACAGGCGGAAGAGACCCAGTACTTC.

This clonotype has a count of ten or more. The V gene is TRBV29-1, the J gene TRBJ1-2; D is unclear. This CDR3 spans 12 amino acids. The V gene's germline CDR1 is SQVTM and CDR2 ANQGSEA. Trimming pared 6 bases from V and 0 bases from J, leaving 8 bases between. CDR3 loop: CSVSVSNYGYTF. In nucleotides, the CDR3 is TGCAGCGTAAGCGTATCTAACTATGGCTACACCTTC.

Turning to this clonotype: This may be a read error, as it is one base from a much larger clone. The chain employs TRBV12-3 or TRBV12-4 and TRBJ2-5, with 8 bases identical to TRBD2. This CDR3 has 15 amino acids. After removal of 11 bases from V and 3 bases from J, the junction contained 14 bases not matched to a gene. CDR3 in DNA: TGTGCCGGTTCTGGGGCGGGGGGCGGAAAAGAGACCCAGTACTTC. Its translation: CAGSGAGGGKETQYF.

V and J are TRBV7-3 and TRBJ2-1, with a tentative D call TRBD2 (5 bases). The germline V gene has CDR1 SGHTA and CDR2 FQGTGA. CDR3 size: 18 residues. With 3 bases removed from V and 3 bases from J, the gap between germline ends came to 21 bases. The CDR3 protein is CASSLFPPSGSNYNEQFF. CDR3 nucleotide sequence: TGTGCCAGCAGCTTGTTCCCCCCCTCGGGGTCTAACTACAATGAGCAGTTCTTC.

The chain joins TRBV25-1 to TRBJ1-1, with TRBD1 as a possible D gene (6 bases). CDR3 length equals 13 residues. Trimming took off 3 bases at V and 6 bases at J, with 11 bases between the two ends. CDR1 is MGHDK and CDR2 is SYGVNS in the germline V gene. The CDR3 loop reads CASSDQGRAEAFF. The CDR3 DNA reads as TGTGCCAGCAGTGATCAGGGGAGGGCTGAAGCTTTCTTT.

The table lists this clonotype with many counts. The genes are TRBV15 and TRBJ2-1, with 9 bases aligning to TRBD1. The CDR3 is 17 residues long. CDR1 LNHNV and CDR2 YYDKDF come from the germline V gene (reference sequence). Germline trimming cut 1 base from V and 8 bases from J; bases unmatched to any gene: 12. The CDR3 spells CATSRAPAQGALDEQFF. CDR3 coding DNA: TGTGCCACCAGCAGAGCCCCTGCACAGGGGGCTTTGGATGAGCAGTTCTTC.

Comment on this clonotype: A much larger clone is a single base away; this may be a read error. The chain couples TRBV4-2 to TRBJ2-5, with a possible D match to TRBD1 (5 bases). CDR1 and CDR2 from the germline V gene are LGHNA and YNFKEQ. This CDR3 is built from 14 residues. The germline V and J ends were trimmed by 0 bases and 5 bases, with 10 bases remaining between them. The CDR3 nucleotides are TGTGCCAGCAGCCAAGATAGAAGGGGCGAGACCCAGTACTTC. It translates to CASSQDRRGETQYF.

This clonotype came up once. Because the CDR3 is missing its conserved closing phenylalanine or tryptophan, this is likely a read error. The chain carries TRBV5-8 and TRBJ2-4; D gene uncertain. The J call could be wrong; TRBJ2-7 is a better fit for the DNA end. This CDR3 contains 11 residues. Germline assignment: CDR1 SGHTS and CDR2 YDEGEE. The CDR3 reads CASSLENEQYL. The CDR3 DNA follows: TGTGCCAGCAGCTTGGAAAACGAGCAGTACCTC.

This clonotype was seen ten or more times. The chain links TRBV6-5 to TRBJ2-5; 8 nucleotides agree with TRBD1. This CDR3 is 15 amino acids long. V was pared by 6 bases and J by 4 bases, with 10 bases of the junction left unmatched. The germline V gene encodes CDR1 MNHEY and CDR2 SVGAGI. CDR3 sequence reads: CASSRDRSEIETQYF. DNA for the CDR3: TGTGCCAGCAGCCGGGACAGGTCGGAAATAGAGACCCAGTACTTC.

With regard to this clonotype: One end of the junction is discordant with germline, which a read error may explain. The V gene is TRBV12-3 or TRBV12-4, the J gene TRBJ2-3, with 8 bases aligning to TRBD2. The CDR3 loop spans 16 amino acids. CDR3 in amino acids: CTSTKGLAGRTDTQYF. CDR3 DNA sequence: TGTACCAGCACCAAGGGTTTAGCGGGGAGAACAGATACGCAGTATTTT.

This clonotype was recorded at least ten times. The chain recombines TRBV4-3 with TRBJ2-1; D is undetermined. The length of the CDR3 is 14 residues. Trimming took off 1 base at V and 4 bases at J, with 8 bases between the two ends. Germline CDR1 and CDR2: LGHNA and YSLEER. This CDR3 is CASSQVNQYNEQFF. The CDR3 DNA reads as TGCGCCAGCAGCCAAGTGAACCAATACAATGAGCAGTTCTTC.

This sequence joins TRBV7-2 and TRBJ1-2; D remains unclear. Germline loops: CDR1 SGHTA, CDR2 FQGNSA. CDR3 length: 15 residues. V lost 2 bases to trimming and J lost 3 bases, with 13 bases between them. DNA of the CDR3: TGTGCCAGCAGCTTATCCGGAGGGAACGACTATGGCTACACCTTC. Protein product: CASSLSGGNDYGYTF.

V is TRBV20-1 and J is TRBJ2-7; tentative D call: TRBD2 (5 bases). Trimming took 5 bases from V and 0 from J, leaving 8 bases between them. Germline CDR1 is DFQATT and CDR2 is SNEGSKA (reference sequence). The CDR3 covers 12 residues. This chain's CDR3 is CSAPRDSYEQYF. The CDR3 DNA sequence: TGCAGTGCTCCTCGGGACTCCTACGAGCAGTACTTC.

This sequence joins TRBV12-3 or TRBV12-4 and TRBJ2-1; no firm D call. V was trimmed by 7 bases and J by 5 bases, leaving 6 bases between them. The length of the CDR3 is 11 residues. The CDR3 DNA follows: TGTGCCAGCACTTTGCACAATGAGCAGTTCTTC. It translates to CASTLHNEQFF.

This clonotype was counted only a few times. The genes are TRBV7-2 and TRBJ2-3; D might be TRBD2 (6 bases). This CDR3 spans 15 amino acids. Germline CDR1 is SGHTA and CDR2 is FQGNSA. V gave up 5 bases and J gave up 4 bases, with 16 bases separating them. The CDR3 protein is CASSLGATGADTQYF. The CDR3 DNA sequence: TGTGCCAGCAGCCTTGGGGCGACGGGGGCAGATACGCAGTATTTT.

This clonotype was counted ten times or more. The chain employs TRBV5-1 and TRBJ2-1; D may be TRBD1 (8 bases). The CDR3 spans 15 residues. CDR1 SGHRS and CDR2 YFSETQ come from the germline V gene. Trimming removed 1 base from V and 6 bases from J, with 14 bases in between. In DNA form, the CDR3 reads TGCGCCAGCAGCTTGACAGGGGGGGTCCGCAATGAGCAGTTCTTC. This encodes CASSLTGGVRNEQFF.

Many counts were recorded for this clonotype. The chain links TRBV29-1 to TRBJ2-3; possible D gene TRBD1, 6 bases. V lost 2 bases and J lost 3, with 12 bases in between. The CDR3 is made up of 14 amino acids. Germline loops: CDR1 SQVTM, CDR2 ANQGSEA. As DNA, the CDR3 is TGCAGCGTTGAACAGGGGCTGGGGACAGATACGCAGTATTTT. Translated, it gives CSVEQGLGTDTQYF.

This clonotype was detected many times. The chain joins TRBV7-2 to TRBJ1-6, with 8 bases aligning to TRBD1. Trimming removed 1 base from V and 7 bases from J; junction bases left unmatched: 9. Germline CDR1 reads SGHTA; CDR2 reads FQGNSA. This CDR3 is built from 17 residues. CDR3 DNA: TGTGCCAGCAGCTTAGATTCCAGGGGGCGGAGGAATTCACCCCTCCACTTT. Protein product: CASSLDSRGRRNSPLHF.

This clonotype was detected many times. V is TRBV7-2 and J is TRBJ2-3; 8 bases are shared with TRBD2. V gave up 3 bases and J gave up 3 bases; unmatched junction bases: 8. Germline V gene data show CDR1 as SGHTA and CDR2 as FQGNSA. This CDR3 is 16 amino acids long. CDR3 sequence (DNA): TGTGCCAGCAGCTTGGATATCGGGGGGGGAACAGATACGCAGTATTTT. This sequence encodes CASSLDIGGGTDTQYF.

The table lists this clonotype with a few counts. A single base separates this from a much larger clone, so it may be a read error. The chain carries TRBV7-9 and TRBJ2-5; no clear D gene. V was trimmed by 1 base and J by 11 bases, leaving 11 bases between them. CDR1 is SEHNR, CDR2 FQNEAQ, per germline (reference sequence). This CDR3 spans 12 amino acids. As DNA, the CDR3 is TGTGCCAGCAGCTTAGAAACAATGCAGCAGTACTTC. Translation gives CASSLETMQQYF. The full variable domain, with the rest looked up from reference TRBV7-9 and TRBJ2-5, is DTGVSQNPRHKITKRGQNVTFRCDPISEHNRLYWYRQTLGQGPEFLTYFQNEAQLEKSRLLSDRFSAERPKGSFSTLEIQRTEQGDSAMYLCASSLETMQQYFGPGTRLLVL.

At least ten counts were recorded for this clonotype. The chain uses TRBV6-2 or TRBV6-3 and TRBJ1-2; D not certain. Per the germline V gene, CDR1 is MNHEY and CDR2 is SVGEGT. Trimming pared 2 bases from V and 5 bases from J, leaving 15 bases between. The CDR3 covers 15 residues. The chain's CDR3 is CASSYAPPRGYGYTF. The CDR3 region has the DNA TGTGCCAGCAGTTACGCCCCACCGAGAGGGTATGGCTACACCTTC.

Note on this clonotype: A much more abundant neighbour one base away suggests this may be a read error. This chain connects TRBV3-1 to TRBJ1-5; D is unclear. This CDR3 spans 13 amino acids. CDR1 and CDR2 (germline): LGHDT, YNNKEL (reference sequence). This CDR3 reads CTSSPERDQPQHF. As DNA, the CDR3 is TGTACCAGCAGCCCGGAGAGGGATCAGCCCCAGCATTTT.

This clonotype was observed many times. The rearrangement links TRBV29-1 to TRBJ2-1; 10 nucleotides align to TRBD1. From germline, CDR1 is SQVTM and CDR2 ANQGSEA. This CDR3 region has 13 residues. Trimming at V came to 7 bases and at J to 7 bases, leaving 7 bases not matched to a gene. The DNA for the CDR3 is TGCAGCGGGAGGACAGGGGGATTGAATGAGCAGTTCTTC. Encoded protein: CSGRTGGLNEQFF.

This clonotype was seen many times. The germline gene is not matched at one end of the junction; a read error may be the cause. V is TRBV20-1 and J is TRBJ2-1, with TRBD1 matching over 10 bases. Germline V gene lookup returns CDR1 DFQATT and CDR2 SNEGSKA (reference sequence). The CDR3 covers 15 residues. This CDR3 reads CSARAGTGVYNEQFF. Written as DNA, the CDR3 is TGCAGTGCCAGAGCCGGGACAGGGGTTTACAATGAGCAGTTCTTC.